This T cell receptor beta chain was sequenced for a study of T cell responses to AZD1222 COVID-19 vaccine. General study results and limits: Females outnumbered males among donors, who were mostly white British; clonal diversity was possibly underestimated. Two AZD1222 doses significantly raised spike-specific TCR breadth and depth over controls. The span of vaccine-associated CD4 TCRs extended across spike, with dominance at 160-218 and 743-854. Without day 14 samples, only post-peak T cell repertoires were studied.

Trimming shortened V by 6 bases and J by 5 bases, and 11 bases separated the two germline ends. The CDR3 length is 14 residues. Germline V CDR1 and CDR2: MNHEY, SVGAGI. This clone has just one count. Its antigen remains unknown. The assay was immunoSEQ multiplex PCR, and TCRdb's table has in-frame clones only and misses some. The sample has 170,000 or so clones, 75% to 90% seen once. The specimen comprised peripheral blood, sampled on day 0 of AZD1222 vaccination. The source is an adult in good health. This chain connects TRBV6-5 to TRBJ1-6; TRBD1 is a possible D gene (6 bases). Here the CDR3 reads CASSDRRDNSPLHF. In DNA, the CDR3 is TGTGCCAGCAGCGACAGGAGAGATAATTCACCCCTCCACTTT.